These 2 T cell receptor beta chains were sequenced from one sample in a study of identical twins. MiXCR was run by TCRdb on the 5' RACE reads, yielding one entry per CDR3 protein. The sample carries about 570,000 distinct CDR3 sequences, approximately 9.6% recorded once. The same data also contributed to another study, on yellow fever vaccine responses in identical twins.

Sequencing used PBMCs. The receptor set was obtained from a woman under 30 in good health.

This chain joins TRBV12-3 or TRBV12-4 and TRBJ1-5; the match to TRBD1 covers 10 bases. This CDR3 comprises 17 residues. V gave up 1 base and J gave up 2 bases; unmatched junction bases: 5. The CDR3 nucleotides read TGTGCCAGCAGTTTAGGCCCCGGGACAGGGGGCAATCAGCCCCAGCATTTT. Its protein product is CASSLGPGTGGNQPQHF.

This clonotype occurred many times. This sequence joins TRBV20-1 and TRBJ2-7; TRBD1 matches at 8 bases. V was clipped by 4 bases and J by 3 bases; unmatched bases: 5. The CDR3 is made up of 13 amino acids. Germline-derived CDR1 and CDR2 are DFQATT and SNEGSKA (reference sequence). CDR3 sequence: CSANGQGVYEQYF. In DNA form, the CDR3 reads TGCAGTGCTAATGGACAGGGTGTCTACGAGCAGTACTTC.